This entry is about one T cell receptor beta chain. Trimming took off 6 bases at V and 1 base at J, with 15 bases between the two ends. Germline V gene lookup returns CDR1 LNHDA and CDR2 SQIVND (reference sequence). CDR3 size: 15 residues. The authors' processing: Amplifying reference gene primers gave estimates of nucleated cell counts. Data came from immunoSEQ multiplex PCR; TCRdb stores just in-frame clones and leaves some out. Clone size and the V and J calls come from that table; the DNA yielded D and trimming. The data contain about 54,000 clones, roughly 85% of them singletons. The entry originates in a study of blood T cell repertoires in COVID-19. About the research overall: Samples taken during acute and convalescent COVID-19 were collected in the United States, Italy and Spain. Nucleic acid was either cDNA or gDNA, and it came from T cells, B-cell-depleted T cells, or PBMCs.

The TCR was taken from a human donor in a cohort sampled during active or convalescent COVID-19. The chain links TRBV19 to TRBJ1-1, with D perhaps matching TRBD1 (6 bases). Sequenced material: peripheral blood. The DNA of the CDR3 is TGTGCCAGTAGCGCACAGGGTCGTGGGAACACTGAAGCTTTCTTT. Translated: CASSAQGRGNTEAFF.